The 23 T cell receptor beta chains below were found in one sample sequenced in a study of cytomegalovirus exposure and HLA in healthy donors. Clones were read by immunoSEQ multiplex PCR, and TCRdb kept only the in-frame ones, dropping some. The repertoire holds 100,000 to 150,000 clones, more than 95% seen once, with approximately 1.5% in the top ten. The specimen was PBMCs. All receptors derive from a man aged 18-30 years in good health and CMV-seronegative.

V is TRBV5-1 and J is TRBJ2-1; no firm D call. Between the trimmed V and J ends, which lost 4 bases and 3 bases, there was a span of 14 bases. Germline-derived CDR1 and CDR2 are SGHRS and YFSETQ. CDR3 length: 15 residues. The CDR3 here is CASSLALTGYNEQFF. The CDR3 nucleotides are TGCGCCAGCAGCCTGGCCCTGACGGGCTACAATGAGCAGTTCTTC.

The chain recombines TRBV18 with TRBJ2-7, with 11 bases that match TRBD2. The CDR3 has 18 amino acids. Germline V gene data show CDR1 as KGHSH and CDR2 as LQKENI. V shed 6 bases, J shed 2 bases, and the junction held 15 bases outside the gene matches. Written as DNA, the CDR3 is TGTGCCAGCTCCGCAGGACTAGCGGGCCGAACTCTTACCTACGAGCAGTACTTC. The encoded protein is CASSAGLAGRTLTYEQYF.

The chain uses TRBV28 and TRBJ2-7; the D gene is possibly TRBD2 (6 bases). Per the germline V gene, CDR1 is MDHEN and CDR2 is SYDVKM. V gave up 3 bases and J gave up 3 bases, with 12 bases separating them. The CDR3 runs to 14 residues. The CDR3 DNA follows: TGTGCCAGCAGTTTCCGAGGGGACTTCTACGAGCAGTACTTC. It translates to CASSFRGDFYEQYF.

The chain links TRBV18 to TRBJ2-7; 8 bases agree with TRBD1. The CDR3 spans 14 residues. Trimming at V came to 9 bases and at J to 1 base, leaving 8 bases not matched to a gene. Germline-derived CDR1 and CDR2 are KGHSH and LQKENI. CDR3 in DNA: TGTGCCAGTACTACAGGGGGGTCTTCCTACGAGCAGTACTTC. This sequence encodes CASTTGGSSYEQYF.

The chain combines TRBV11-3 with TRBJ2-7; TRBD1 matches 8 bases. This CDR3 contains 17 residues. V lost 6 bases, J lost 6 bases, and 19 bases stayed unmatched. The germline CDR1 and CDR2 sequences are SGHNT and YENEEA. CDR3 in amino acids: CASRQPGTGGSLREQYF. CDR3 DNA sequence: TGTGCCAGCAGGCAACCCGGGACAGGAGGGAGCTTACGCGAGCAGTACTTC.

The rearrangement links TRBV27 to TRBJ1-2; no definite D call. This CDR3 comprises 13 residues. CDR1 MNHEY and CDR2 SMNVEV come from the germline V gene (reference sequence). Trimming took off 5 bases at V and 4 bases at J, with 11 bases between the two ends. The CDR3 loop reads CASSPGEGYGYTF. In DNA, the CDR3 is TGTGCCAGCAGTCCCGGAGAGGGCTATGGCTACACCTTC.

The chain uses TRBV2 and TRBJ2-7; 10 positions match TRBD2. The CDR3 runs to 16 residues. The V gene's germline CDR1 is SNHLY and CDR2 FYNNEI. With V trimmed by 1 base and J by 5 bases, 8 bases remained unmatched. The CDR3 DNA reads TGTGCCAGCAGTGAAGTCGGACTAGCGGTAATCGACGAGCAGTACTTC. Amino acids: CASSEVGLAVIDEQYF.

This CDR3 is CASSAARGTEAFF. The CDR3 nucleotides read TGTGCCAGCAGCGCAGCTAGGGGAACTGAAGCTTTCTTT. The V call is TRBV9, the J call TRBJ1-1, with D perhaps matching TRBD1 (5 bases). Germline loops: CDR1 SGDLS, CDR2 YYNGEE. CDR3 length: 13 residues. V lost 3 bases and J lost 5, with 11 bases in between.

The V gene is TRBV19, the J gene TRBJ2-1; weak D call: TRBD2 (6 bases). Germline values: CDR1 LNHDA, CDR2 SQIVND (reference sequence). Trimming shortened V by 10 bases and J by 2 bases, and 21 bases separated the two germline ends. CDR3 length: 16 residues. The CDR3: CATNRVGTSPYNEQFF. Here the CDR3 DNA reads TGTGCCACTAACCGGGTCGGGACTTCCCCCTACAATGAGCAGTTCTTC.

The CDR3 sequence is CASSLLGQGTFYGYTF. The CDR3, as DNA: TGTGCCAGCAGTTTACTCGGACAGGGGACCTTCTATGGCTACACCTTC. The V and J genes are TRBV27 and TRBJ1-2; 9 nucleotides match TRBD1. This CDR3 is built from 16 residues. In germline, CDR1 is MNHEY, CDR2 SMNVEV (reference sequence). After removal of 2 bases from V and 4 bases from J, the junction contained 8 bases not matched to a gene.

This clone was seen more than once but under ten times. The chain is built from TRBV7-3 and TRBJ2-7; D gene ambiguous. V lost 1 base to trimming and J lost 10 bases, with 5 bases between them. The CDR3 consists of 10 residues. Germline V gene sequence: CDR1 SGHTA, CDR2 FQGTGA. The CDR3 bases are TGTGCCAGCAGCTTAAACGGTCAGTACTTC. Its protein product is CASSLNGQYF.

V is TRBV4-1 and J is TRBJ2-7; maybe TRBD1 (7 bases). This CDR3 has 15 residues. The ends were cut back, 3 bases at V and 2 bases at J, with 14 bases in the middle. Germline V lookup: CDR1 MGHRA, CDR2 YSYEKL. CDR3 sequence reads: CASSQVQGGAYEQYF. As DNA, the CDR3 is TGCGCCAGCAGCCAGGTGCAGGGGGGTGCCTACGAGCAGTACTTC.

V is TRBV4-3 and J is TRBJ2-2; 7 nucleotides match TRBD1. Germline V gene data show CDR1 as LGHNA and CDR2 as YSLEER. V was pared by 0 bases and J by 4 bases, with 14 bases of the junction left unmatched. CDR3 length: 19 amino acids. CDR3 bases: TGCGCCAGCAGCCAAGATATCAGGACAGGCCTACGGGGCACCGGGGAGCTGTTTTTT. Translation: CASSQDIRTGLRGTGELFF.

This chain links TRBV5-6 with TRBJ2-7; TRBD1 matches 10 bases. The CDR3 runs 14 residues. The V gene end was trimmed by 7 bases and the J gene end by 4 bases; junction bases not matched to a gene: 8. The germline V gene has CDR1 SGHDT and CDR2 YYEEEE. In nucleotides, the CDR3 is TGTGCCAGCGGAGACCGACAGGGGGCTTACGAGCAGTACTTC. This translates into CASGDRQGAYEQYF. The full variable domain, rest sourced from reference TRBV5-6 and TRBJ2-7, is DAGVTQSPTHLIKTRGQQVTLRCSPKSGHDTVSWYQQALGQGPQFIFQYYEEEERQRGNFPDRFSGHQFPNYSSELNVNALLLGDSALYLCASGDRQGAYEQYFGPGTRLTVT.

The J gene is TRBJ2-1, the V gene TRBV9, with 7 positions matching TRBD1. V trimming: 6 bases; J trimming: 0 bases; junction bases outside the gene matches: 6. The germline gives CDR1 SGDLS, CDR2 YYNGEE. The CDR3 has 15 residues. This chain's CDR3 is CASNGDRVSYNEQFF. The CDR3 region has the DNA TGTGCCAGCAACGGAGACAGGGTCTCCTACAATGAGCAGTTCTTC.

This clone was recorded only once. The chain is built from TRBV7-9 and TRBJ2-5, with a possible D match to TRBD2 (6 bases). There are 16 residues in the CDR3. V lost 4 bases and J lost 1, with 16 bases in between. Germline V gene sequence: CDR1 SEHNR, CDR2 FQNEAQ (reference sequence). The CDR3 reads CASSSRTISLQETQYF. DNA of the CDR3: TGTGCCAGCAGCTCCCGGACTATATCCCTCCAAGAGACCCAGTACTTC.

This chain connects TRBV30 to TRBJ2-3; possibly TRBD2 for D (5 bases). V was trimmed by 5 bases and J by 2 bases, leaving 11 bases between them. The CDR3 length is 13 residues. From germline, CDR1 is GTSNPN and CDR2 SVGIG (reference sequence). The CDR3 nucleotides are TGTGCCTGGGACGGGATGGCCACAGATACGCAGTATTTT. Its protein product is CAWDGMATDTQYF.

The chain carries TRBV6-5 and TRBJ1-5; 8 nucleotides align to TRBD1. The CDR3 is 14 amino acids. V gave up 7 bases and J gave up 2 bases; unmatched junction bases: 4. Germline CDR1 MNHEY, CDR2 SVGAGI. The CDR3 loop reads CASNPTGGNQPQHF. In nucleotides, the CDR3 is TGTGCCAGCAACCCGACAGGGGGCAATCAGCCCCAGCATTTT.

The chain employs TRBV4-2 and TRBJ2-2; 7 bases align to TRBD2. Germline CDR1 is LGHNA and CDR2 is YNFKEQ. The ends lost 1 base at V and 4 bases at J; junction bases unmatched: 3. The CDR3 totals 15 residues. The chain's CDR3 is CASSQGLAVTGELFF. CDR3 sequence (DNA): TGTGCCAGCAGCCAAGGCCTAGCGGTCACCGGGGAGCTGTTTTTT.

The V gene is TRBV5-6, the J gene TRBJ2-1, with 11 bases identical to TRBD2. The CDR3 has 16 residues. Trimming cost V 4 bases and J 0 bases; bases outside gene matches: 3. In germline, CDR1 is SGHDT, CDR2 YYEEEE. The CDR3 region has the DNA TGTGCCAGCAGCCCCGGACTAGCGGGCTCCTACAATGAGCAGTTCTTC. This codes for CASSPGLAGSYNEQFF. Full variable domain (missing parts from reference TRBV5-6 and TRBJ2-1): DAGVTQSPTHLIKTRGQQVTLRCSPKSGHDTVSWYQQALGQGPQFIFQYYEEEERQRGNFPDRFSGHQFPNYSSELNVNALLLGDSALYLCASSPGLAGSYNEQFFGPGTRLTVL.

The chain is built from TRBV9 and TRBJ2-5; 15 bases are shared with TRBD2. Germline assignment: CDR1 SGDLS and CDR2 YYNGEE. V lost 5 bases, J lost 4 bases, and 3 bases stayed unmatched. The CDR3 contains 15 residues. The CDR3 loop is CASSRTSGRAETQYF. CDR3 nucleotides: TGTGCCAGCAGTCGGACTAGCGGGAGGGCAGAGACCCAGTACTTC. Using reference TRBV9 and TRBJ2-5 for the parts outside the CDR3, the full variable domain is DSGVTQTPKHLITATGQRVTLRCSPRSGDLSVYWYQQSLDQGLQFLIQYYNGEERAKGNILERFSAQQFPDLHSELNLSSLELGDSALYFCASSRTSGRAETQYFGPGTRLLVL.

J is TRBJ1-5 and V is TRBV6-5; 8 nucleotides line up with TRBD1. The CDR3 length is 15 residues. Germline V lookup: CDR1 MNHEY, CDR2 SVGAGI. The V gene end was trimmed by 5 bases and the J gene end by 6 bases; junction bases not matched to a gene: 9. CDR3 sequence (DNA): TGTGCCAGCAGTCCCTCAGGGGGCGAGGGTCAGCCCCAGCATTTT. Protein: CASSPSGGEGQPQHF.

This chain connects TRBV9 to TRBJ1-2, with a possible D match to TRBD1 (6 bases). CDR3 length equals 15 residues. From germline, CDR1 is SGDLS and CDR2 YYNGEE. Deletions cut 3 bases from V and 1 base from J, with 13 bases between. The CDR3 coding sequence is TGTGCCAGCAGCGCAACAGTAGGGGGTAACTATGGCTACACCTTC. It codes for CASSATVGGNYGYTF.